This T cell receptor (beta chain) appears in the sequencing data of a study of blood T cell repertoires in COVID-19. Overall study: Spain, Italy and the United States supplied samples that represented acute and convalescent COVID-19. In each case, the material was cDNA or gDNA derived from T cells, B-cell-depleted T cells, or PBMCs.

Germline CDR1 is KGHSH and CDR2 is LQKENI. There are 15 residues in the CDR3. The V segment lost 0 bases and the J segment 3 bases; nucleotides outside the gene matches: 5. In the source study's methods: The assay estimated nucleated cells by amplifying reference gene primers. Assay: immunoSEQ multiplex PCR; the TCRdb copy retains only in-frame clones and omits some. V, J and clone size reflect that table, while D and trimming were determined from the DNA. The sample lists under 250,000 clones; 83% were seen once. This chain joins TRBV18 and TRBJ2-7; 7 bases agree with TRBD1. This receptor was obtained from a middle-aged man with active or convalescent COVID-19. The sequencing input was peripheral blood. CDR3 bases: TGTGCCAGCTCACCACCGGGGTGGGACAGCTACGAGCAGTACTTC. Amino acid sequence: CASSPPGWDSYEQYF.